This T cell receptor (beta chain) stems from a study of shared clonotypes between healthy human individuals (dated by TCRdb to 2020 to 2022). At the level of the whole study: The cohort included a few men and a couple of women between 18 and 49 years of age. For each donor, three plates each were used for CD4 naive and CD4 memory, two plates were used for CD8 naive, and one plate was used for CD8 memory. Each donor's leukapheresis produced roughly between roughly 0.94 and 9.5 billion PBMCs. Libraries were prepared and TCR repertoires were sequenced by different laboratories using diverse techniques, in order to increase sequencing depth and limit assay-specific biases. Blood TCR repertoires of a handful of healthy adults were deeply sequenced to estimate repertoire size and the extent of clonotype sharing between individuals.

Donors were healthy HIV-negative adults with no recently reported acute infections or vaccinations. Every donor was a Caucasian adult living in Nashville, Tennessee, USA. CD4+ T cells were enriched by magnetic negative selection; naive cells were then positively selected on CD45RA, and the negative fraction formed the memory subset. After blood collection by leukapheresis, PBMCs were isolated using Ficoll-Histopaque density gradient centrifugation and then cryopreserved in the vapor phase of liquid nitrogen. Purity and quantity of every magnetically sorted T cell population were checked by analytical flow cytometry. Each sorted fraction had its genomic DNA isolated and then quantified by UV absorbance on a Nanodrop 2000c. TCR CDR3 regions were amplified from genomic DNA by multiplex PCR using the deep immunoSEQ assay. For each cell subset, the extracted genomic DNA was distributed evenly across all wells of several immunoSEQ 96-well plates, and each plate served as one replicate. For sorted subsets, approximately 200 ng of genomic DNA, equivalent to around 29,000 T cell genomes, went into each replicate PCR. Purified libraries were quantified with a Qubit 3.0 fluorometer, sized on a Bioanalyzer 2100, and re-quantified with the KAPA Library Quantification kit. A separate single-read 150-cycle Illumina NextSeq 550 flow cell was used to sequence each immunoSEQ 96-well plate. As for the original processing: Because the immunoSEQ output included only junctional sequences and no quality scores, the filtering could not be the same as the filtering used for full-length reads. To assign V/J genes and CDR3, sequences were annotated against IMGT germline references using PyIR, a Python wrapper for IgBLAST v1.9. Any read was removed if the V/J assignment was weak (E-value above 1e-6), the CDR3 was missing, or the read contained stop codons, out-of-frame junctions, or ambiguous translated residues. V3J clonotypes were defined by identical inferred V gene, J gene, and CDR3 amino acid sequence. To compute the percentage overlap between repertoires, the number of shared unique clonotypes was divided by the size of the smaller repertoire. Repertoire richness was assessed with RTK rarefaction, the Chao1 estimator, and Recon v2.1 estimates of unobserved clonotypes. Generation probabilities for all TCRbeta clonotypes obtained by the gDNA method from a handful of donors were computed using OLGA. TCRdb took over this immuneACCESS table, retaining in-frame rearrangements with V and J assigned. Such tables are incomplete; in checked studies, under half of the missing clones stem from an unresolved V gene, and the remainder is unexplained. That table supplies the V and J calls and clone size; D and trimming were determined from the DNA. The sample table contains approximately 2.3 million clones; only one count was recorded for approximately 93% of them. The top ten hold 0.39% of the sample.

Including the terminal cysteine and phenylalanine, the CDR3 comprises 15 residues. Only the CDR3 region is kept as DNA, spanning 45 bases read in frame from base 1. Trimming leaves V shorter by 3 bases and J shorter by 2 bases, with the junction holding 6 bases beyond the gene matches. The germline V gene encodes CDR1 SGHTA and CDR2 FQGNSA. Broader findings and caveats from the paper: Because the study included a small number of donors, the genetic and exposure-history diversity represented was limited. Incomplete sequencing was indicated by rarefaction of sorted-subset datasets, despite the large sequencing depth. Higher generation probabilities were observed for clonotypes shared by all four sorted-subset donors than for non-shared clonotypes. Naive subsets generally had larger estimated clonotype richness than memory subsets. Pairwise subsampling led to the expectation that sequencing depth would affect the degree of clonotype sharing among donors. Across four donors, roughly 5.4% of naive CD4, roughly 3.5% of naive CD8, about 2.3% of memory CD4, and about 0.44% of memory CD8 clonotypes were shared. Sampling was restricted to blood, and TCR repertoires in tissue are likely to differ from TCR repertoires in blood.

On this clone itself: The specificity of this receptor is unknown. No qualities accompany the bases; no much larger clone lies one base away. The same CDR3 can be traced to other DNA sequences in this sample.

This sequence uses TRBV7-2 and TRBJ2-7, with 8 bases matching TRBD2. The sequenced sample was naive CD4+ T cells from PBMCs. This specimen's cell subset or site label, per the study, means: CD45RA+ positively selected. The source of this sequence is a man younger than 35 in good health. Some clones in this sample may be carry-over from other donors' samples. CDR3 reads: CASSLGSGSPYEQYF. The DNA reads as follows: TGTGCCAGCAGCTTGGGGAGCGGGAGTCCCTACGAGCAGTACTTC.